The T cell receptor beta chain under discussion was sequenced for a study of cytomegalovirus exposure and HLA in healthy donors. PCR employed 60 Vbeta and 13 Jbeta primers. TCRdb keeps only in-frame clones here, not all; method: immunoSEQ multiplex PCR. Here the sample spans about 110,000 clones, roughly 71% being singletons. With respect to this clone: As yet, its antigen is unknown. One end of the junction is discordant with germline, which a read error may explain.

Study results and limitations: Roughly even sequencing depth across donors was the assumption behind the presence/absence analyses. One variant, a missense change in DCLRE1C, was linked in a later analysis to TCR beta V- and J-gene trimming. Serostatus for CMV was the only available immune exposure information.

Germline CDR1 and CDR2: SSHAT and FNYEAQ (reference sequence). The CDR3 is 15 residues long. The receptor comes from a man aged 35 to 55 in good health and CMV-seropositive. Input material: PBMCs. The rearrangement joins TRBV7-7 to TRBJ2-5; 7 positions agree with TRBD2. CDR3 protein: CASSQTPTSEGTQYF. CDR3 in DNA: TGTGCTAGCAGCCAGACACCTACTAGCGAGGGGACCCAGTACTTC.